The 29 T cell receptor beta chains below all came from one sample that was sequenced in a study of cytomegalovirus exposure and HLA in healthy donors. The study ran its PCR with 60 Vbeta and 13 Jbeta primers. This table comes from immunoSEQ multiplex PCR, and its TCRdb copy is limited to in-frame clones, with some not included. The table lists over 150,000 clones, 80% of them singletons, with 5.6% in the top ten. The material sequenced was PBMCs. The receptors shown here come from a woman aged 40 to 55 in good health and CMV-seropositive.

The chain recombines TRBV6-6 with TRBJ2-1; no reliable D call. The germline gives CDR1 MNHNY, CDR2 SVGAGI (reference sequence). Deletions cut 4 bases from V and 6 bases from J, with 13 bases between. The CDR3 length is 14 residues. DNA for the CDR3: TGTGCCAGCAGTTCTATCAGGATAGGCAATGAGCAGTTCTTC. Protein product: CASSSIRIGNEQFF.

This rearrangement joins TRBV27 to TRBJ2-1, with 10 nucleotides matching TRBD2. The V gene end was trimmed by 2 bases and the J gene end by 5 bases; junction bases not matched to a gene: 3. This CDR3 region has 15 residues. In germline, CDR1 is MNHEY, CDR2 SMNVEV (reference sequence). The CDR3, as DNA: TGTGCCAGCAGTTTAAGTCTAGCGGGGGACAATGAGCAGTTCTTC. Amino acids: CASSLSLAGDNEQFF.

The J gene is TRBJ2-5, the V gene TRBV28; 7 bases line up with TRBD1. The germline V gene has CDR1 MDHEN and CDR2 SYDVKM. The CDR3 loop spans 14 amino acids. V was pared by 7 bases and J by 2 bases, with 7 bases of the junction left unmatched. This CDR3 reads CASMSLRGQETQYF. In DNA, the CDR3 is TGTGCCAGCATGTCCCTCAGGGGGCAAGAGACCCAGTACTTC.

The chain combines TRBV28 with TRBJ2-2; 11 bases are a match to TRBD2. V was clipped by 6 bases and J by 1 base; unmatched bases: 4. This CDR3 comprises 16 residues. CDR1 and CDR2 from the germline V gene are MDHEN and SYDVKM. This CDR3 is CASRLSGGGNTGELFF. As DNA, the CDR3 is TGTGCCAGCAGGCTTAGCGGGGGGGGGAACACCGGGGAGCTGTTTTTT.

This clone turned up a few times. The J gene is TRBJ1-1, the V gene TRBV7-8, with D possibly TRBD1 on 6 matching bases. This CDR3 has 12 residues. V lost 5 bases and J 3 bases, leaving 7 bases between the germline ends. The V gene's germline CDR1 is SGHVS and CDR2 FQNEAQ. The CDR3 nucleotides are TGTGCCAGCAGCCGGACAGACACTGAAGCTTTCTTT. Translated, it gives CASSRTDTEAFF.

As for this clone: Compared with germline, one end of the junction differs, possibly owing to a read error. The rearrangement joins TRBV5-3 to TRBJ2-2; 10 nucleotides match TRBD2. TRBV5-3 is assigned to the ORF class and has an uncertain function. The length of the CDR3 is 12 residues. In nucleotides, the CDR3 is TGTGCCATAAGCGGGAGGGCCGGGGAGCTGTTTTTT. This translates into CAISGRAGELFF.

V and J are TRBV18 and TRBJ2-3; 7 nucleotides line up with TRBD2. The V gene end was trimmed by 1 base and the J gene end by 6 bases; junction bases not matched to a gene: 10. This CDR3 has 16 residues. Germline CDR1 and CDR2: KGHSH and LQKENI. As DNA, the CDR3 is TGTGCCAGCTCACCACTGATGGGAGGGAGCAGGGATACGCAGTATTTT. Its translation is CASSPLMGGSRDTQYF.

In its sample, this clone was seen once. The chain couples TRBV29-1 to TRBJ2-5; no definite D call. The CDR3 covers 9 residues. The germline CDR1 and CDR2 sequences are SQVTM and ANQGSEA. CDR3 in DNA: TGCACCTCTCCGGAGACCCAGTACTTC. Protein sequence: CTSPETQYF. Full variable domain (outside the CDR3, taken from reference TRBV29-1 and TRBJ2-5): SAVISQKPSRDICQRGTSLTIQCQVDSQVTMMFWYRQQPGQSLTLIATANQGSEATYESGFVIDKFPISRPNLTFSTLTVSNMSPEDSSIYLCTSPETQYFGPGTRLLVL.

This clone came up a few times. The chain couples TRBV7-9 to TRBJ2-1; 8 bases line up with TRBD2. This CDR3 is 15 amino acids long. Trimming cost V 5 bases and J 4 bases; bases outside gene matches: 7. Germline values: CDR1 SEHNR, CDR2 FQNEAQ (reference sequence). CDR3 amino acids: CASSDPREGYNEQFF. CDR3 bases: TGTGCCAGCAGCGATCCCCGGGAGGGTTACAATGAGCAGTTCTTC.

Note on this clone: Additional DNA sequences in this sample encode the identical CDR3. This chain joins TRBV28 and TRBJ1-2, with D perhaps matching TRBD1 (5 bases). Germline-derived CDR1 and CDR2 are MDHEN and SYDVKM. The CDR3 is 17 amino acids. Trimming took off 2 bases at V and 8 bases at J, with 24 bases between the two ends. The CDR3 nucleotides read TGTGCCAGCAGTTTAGATCGTACCGGGGGGTCTTCGCGAGGCTACACCTTC. Amino acid sequence: CASSLDRTGGSSRGYTF.

V gene TRBV7-9 combines with J gene TRBJ2-1; 14 bases are a match to TRBD2. The CDR3 totals 16 residues. The V segment lost 5 bases and the J segment 7 bases; nucleotides outside the gene matches: 7. Germline CDR1 is SEHNR and CDR2 is FQNEAQ (reference sequence). CDR3 residues: CASSPDGLAGGNEQFF. The CDR3 bases are TGTGCCAGCAGCCCCGATGGACTAGCGGGAGGTAATGAGCAGTTCTTC.

The sample holds a few counts of this clone. This chain uses TRBV27 with TRBJ1-1; TRBD1 matches at 9 bases. Germline CDR1 and CDR2: MNHEY and SMNVEV (reference sequence). V was clipped by 4 bases and J by 3 bases; unmatched bases: 0. CDR3 length: 13 amino acids. The CDR3 protein is CASSWTGDTEAFF. CDR3 in DNA: TGTGCCAGCAGTTGGACAGGGGACACTGAAGCTTTCTTT.

CDR3 sequence reads: CASSWGLAGGPYEQYF. The CDR3 DNA reads TGTGCCAGCAGCTGGGGACTAGCGGGAGGGCCCTACGAGCAGTACTTC. The chain employs TRBV7-3 and TRBJ2-7; 16 bases fit TRBD2. Germline CDR1 and CDR2: SGHTA and FQGTGA. The CDR3 has 16 amino acids. V lost 4 bases and J lost 2; bases outside the gene matches: 2. The full variable domain, its missing parts supplied by reference TRBV7-3 and TRBJ2-7, is GAGVSQTPSNKVTEKGKYVELRCDPISGHTALYWYRQSLGQGPEFLIYFQGTGAADDSGLPNDRFFAVRPEGSVSTLKIQRTERGDSAVYLCASSWGLAGGPYEQYFGPGTRLTVT.

DNA of the CDR3: TGTGCCAGTAGTCGGGGGACAGGGGCGGGGACCGGGGAGCTGTTTTTT. As protein: CASSRGTGAGTGELFF. This chain links TRBV19 with TRBJ2-2; TRBD1 matches at 10 bases. Trimming at V came to 5 bases and at J to 5 bases, leaving 8 bases not matched to a gene. Germline-derived CDR1 and CDR2 are LNHDA and SQIVND (reference sequence). The CDR3 length is 16 residues.

The chain is built from TRBV7-6 and TRBJ1-5; 11 nucleotides line up with TRBD1. This CDR3 has 16 amino acids. Germline V CDR1 and CDR2: SGHVS, FNYEAQ. V lost 5 bases and J lost 4; bases outside the gene matches: 7. The CDR3 bases are TGTGCCAGCAGCCCTGGGACAGGGGGAGTAAATCAGCCCCAGCATTTT. As protein: CASSPGTGGVNQPQHF. Full variable domain (remainder filled in from reference TRBV7-6 and TRBJ1-5): GAGVSQSPRYKVTKRGQDVALRCDPISGHVSLYWYRQALGQGPEFLTYFNYEAQQDKSGLPNDRFSAERPEGSISTLTIQRTEQRDSAMYRCASSPGTGGVNQPQHFGDGTRLSIL.

The chain is built from TRBV11-2 and TRBJ2-7, with 12 bases identical to TRBD2. With V trimmed by 3 bases and J by 5 bases, 8 bases remained unmatched. The CDR3 has 16 residues. CDR1 SGHAT and CDR2 FQNNGV come from the germline V gene. CDR3 amino acids: CASSFLTSGRNHEQYF. The CDR3 bases are TGTGCCAGCAGCTTTTTGACTAGCGGGAGAAATCACGAGCAGTACTTC.

The CDR3 region is CAISAGGQGKTDTQYF. CDR3 DNA: TGTGCCATCAGTGCGGGGGGGCAGGGCAAGACAGATACGCAGTATTTT. The chain employs TRBV10-3 and TRBJ2-3, with TRBD2 identical over 8 bases. This CDR3 region has 16 residues. V was pared by 4 bases and J by 3 bases, with 9 bases of the junction left unmatched. Germline V gene sequence: CDR1 ENHRY, CDR2 SYGVKD.

The V call is TRBV5-1, the J call TRBJ1-6; tentative D call: TRBD1 (5 bases). The CDR3 is 15 residues long. Germline V CDR1 and CDR2: SGHRS, YFSETQ. V was trimmed by 0 bases and J by 5 bases, leaving 9 bases between them. The CDR3 nucleotides read TGCGCCAGCAGCTTGGGGGGCACCAATAATTCACCCCTCCACTTT. As protein: CASSLGGTNNSPLHF. Combining the CDR3 with reference TRBV5-1 and TRBJ1-6 gives the whole variable domain KAGVTQTPRYLIKTRGQQVTLSCSPISGHRSVSWYQQTPGQGLQFLFEYFSETQRNKGNFPGRFSGRQFSNSRSEMNVSTLELGDSALYLCASSLGGTNNSPLHFGNGTRLTVT.

In regard to this clone: Other DNA variants within this sample encode the same CDR3. The chain employs TRBV5-1 and TRBJ2-3, with D uncertain. CDR1 is SGHRS and CDR2 is YFSETQ in the germline V gene. This CDR3 is 13 amino acids long. The germline V and J ends were trimmed by 0 bases and 3 bases, with 5 bases remaining between them. CDR3 nucleotide sequence: TGCGCCAGCAGCTTGGCCGGGACAGATACGCAGTATTTT. Translated: CASSLAGTDTQYF.

The rearrangement uses TRBV6-6 and TRBJ2-7; TRBD1 matches 7 bases. The CDR3 is 15 residues long. Germline CDR1 MNHNY, CDR2 SVGAGI (reference sequence). J was trimmed by 9 bases and V by 5 bases; bases with no gene match: 16. CDR3 nucleotide sequence: TGTGCCAGCAGTGTATACGGGACAGAGTACGGGTCGCAGTACTTC. Its translation: CASSVYGTEYGSQYF.

The chain joins TRBV11-2 to TRBJ2-2; weak D call: TRBD2 (5 bases). The CDR3 sequence is 18 residues long. The ends were cut back, 2 bases at V and 6 bases at J, with 22 bases in the middle. CDR1 is SGHAT, CDR2 FQNNGV, per germline. In nucleotides, the CDR3 is TGTGCCAGCAGCTTATTTGGAGGAGCTGGTCTCGCCTCCGGGGAGCTGTTTTTT. Its translation is CASSLFGGAGLASGELFF. Complete variable domain (other parts from reference TRBV11-2 and TRBJ2-2): EAGVAQSPRYKIIEKRQSVAFWCNPISGHATLYWYQQILGQGPKLLIQFQNNGVVDDSQLPKDRFSAERLKGVDSTLKIQPAKLEDSAVYLCASSLFGGAGLASGELFFGEGSRLTVL.

The V and J genes are TRBV6-1 and TRBJ2-7, with 7 nucleotides matching TRBD1. Germline trimming cut 3 bases from V and 4 bases from J; bases unmatched to any gene: 6. The CDR3 consists of 14 residues. The germline V gene has CDR1 MNHNS and CDR2 SASEGT. CDR3 amino acids: CASSDWGQRYEQYF. CDR3 DNA sequence: TGTGCCAGCAGTGATTGGGGACAGAGATACGAGCAGTACTTC.

The chain is built from TRBV27 and TRBJ1-5; maybe TRBD1 (5 bases). This CDR3 is 14 amino acids long. Germline V gene data show CDR1 as MNHEY and CDR2 as SMNVEV (reference sequence). V lost 2 bases and J lost 5, with 10 bases in between. This CDR3 is CASSLRGSYQPQHF. DNA for the CDR3: TGTGCCAGCAGTTTAAGGGGTTCCTATCAGCCCCAGCATTTT.

The chain is built from TRBV20-1 and TRBJ2-5; no firm D call. V was pared by 2 bases and J by 6 bases, with 4 bases between. The germline V gene encodes CDR1 DFQATT and CDR2 SNEGSKA (reference sequence). This CDR3 spans 10 amino acids. In DNA form, the CDR3 reads TGCAGTGCTAGACTCCAGACCCAGTACTTC. Its protein is CSARLQTQYF.

The table lists this clone with a count of one. The chain employs TRBV15 and TRBJ2-7; 12 bases line up with TRBD1. Germline trimming cut 3 bases from V and 6 bases from J; bases unmatched to any gene: 6. CDR3 length: 15 amino acids. Germline lookup yields CDR1 LNHNV and CDR2 YYDKDF (reference sequence). The CDR3 DNA is TGTGCCACCAGCAGGCCGGGACAGGGGGCGCGCGAGCAGTACTTC. Encoded protein: CATSRPGQGAREQYF.

This clone was detected once. The gene calls are TRBV9 and TRBJ2-7; D unclear. V was shortened by 0 bases and J by 4 bases, with 20 bases between the two germline ends. CDR1 and CDR2 (germline): SGDLS, YYNGEE. This CDR3 has 17 amino acids. CDR3 protein: CASSVEGGSPQKYEQYF. For the CDR3, the DNA is TGTGCCAGCAGCGTAGAAGGTGGTAGCCCCCAGAAATACGAGCAGTACTTC.

The J gene is TRBJ2-5, the V gene TRBV20-1; no clear D. CDR3 length: 10 amino acids. Germline CDR1 reads DFQATT; CDR2 reads SNEGSKA (reference sequence). V was pared by 5 bases and J by 9 bases, with 10 bases between. The CDR3 sequence is CSAQREAQYF. CDR3 DNA: TGCAGTGCTCAGCGCGAGGCCCAGTACTTC.

CDR3 loop: CASRQTGYYGYTF. The DNA of the CDR3 is TGTGCCAGCAGGCAAACAGGGTACTATGGCTACACCTTC. The rearrangement links TRBV28 to TRBJ1-2, with D tentatively TRBD1 (6 bases). This CDR3 contains 13 residues. The germline CDR1 and CDR2 sequences are MDHEN and SYDVKM. Trimming removed 6 bases from V and 3 bases from J, with 11 bases in between.

V usage is TRBV19 and J usage is TRBJ2-5; D ambiguous. V was trimmed by 3 bases and J by 3 bases, leaving 8 bases between them. In germline, CDR1 is LNHDA, CDR2 SQIVND (reference sequence). The CDR3 loop spans 13 amino acids. The CDR3 protein is CASSIAVEETQYF. Written as DNA, the CDR3 is TGTGCCAGTAGTATTGCCGTAGAAGAGACCCAGTACTTC.